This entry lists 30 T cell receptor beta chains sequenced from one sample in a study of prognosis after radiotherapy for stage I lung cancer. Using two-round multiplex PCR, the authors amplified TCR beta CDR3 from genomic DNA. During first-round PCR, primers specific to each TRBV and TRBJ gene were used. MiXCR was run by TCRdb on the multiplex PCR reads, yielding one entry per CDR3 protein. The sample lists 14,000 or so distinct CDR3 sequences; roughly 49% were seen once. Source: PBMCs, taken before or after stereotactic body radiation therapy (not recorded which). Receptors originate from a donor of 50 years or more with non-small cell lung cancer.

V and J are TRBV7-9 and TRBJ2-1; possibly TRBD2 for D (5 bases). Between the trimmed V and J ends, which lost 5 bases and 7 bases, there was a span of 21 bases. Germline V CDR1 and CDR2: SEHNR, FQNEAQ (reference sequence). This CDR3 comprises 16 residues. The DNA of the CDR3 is TGTGCCAGCAGCCCCACAGCGGTAGGGTGTAAGAATGAGCAGTTCTTC. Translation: CASSPTAVGCKNEQFF. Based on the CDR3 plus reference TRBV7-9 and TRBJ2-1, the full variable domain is DTGVSQNPRHKITKRGQNVTFRCDPISEHNRLYWYRQTLGQGPEFLTYFQNEAQLEKSRLLSDRFSAERPKGSFSTLEIQRTEQGDSAMYLCASSPTAVGCKNEQFFGPGTRLTVL.

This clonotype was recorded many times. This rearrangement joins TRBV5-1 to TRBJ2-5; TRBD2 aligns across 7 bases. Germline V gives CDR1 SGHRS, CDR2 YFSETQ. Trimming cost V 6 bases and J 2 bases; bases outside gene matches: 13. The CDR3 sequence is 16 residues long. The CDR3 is CASKRGGSEGQETQYF. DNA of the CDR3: TGCGCCAGCAAGCGGGGCGGGAGCGAAGGGCAAGAGACCCAGTACTTC.

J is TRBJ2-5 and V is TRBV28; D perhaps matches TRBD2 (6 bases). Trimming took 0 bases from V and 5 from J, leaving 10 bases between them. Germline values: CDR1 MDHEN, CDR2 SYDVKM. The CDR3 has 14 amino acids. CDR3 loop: CASSLWGEVETQYF. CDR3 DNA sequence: TGTGCCAGCAGTTTATGGGGGGAGGTGGAGACCCAGTACTTC.

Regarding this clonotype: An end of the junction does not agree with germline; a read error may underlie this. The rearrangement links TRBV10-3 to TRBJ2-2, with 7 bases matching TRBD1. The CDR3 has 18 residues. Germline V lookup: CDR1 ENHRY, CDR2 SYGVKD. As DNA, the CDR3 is TGTGCCATCAGCGAGTCGACGGACAGGTCGATGAACACCGGGGAGCTGTTTTTT. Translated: CAISESTDRSMNTGELFF.

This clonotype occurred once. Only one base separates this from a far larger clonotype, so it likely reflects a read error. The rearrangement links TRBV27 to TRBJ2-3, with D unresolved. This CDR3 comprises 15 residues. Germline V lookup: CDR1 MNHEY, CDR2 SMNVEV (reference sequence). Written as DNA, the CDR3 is TGTGCCAGTAGTATCCAGCGATCTGTCTCCGATAAGCAGTATTTT. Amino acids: CASSIQRSVSDKQYF.

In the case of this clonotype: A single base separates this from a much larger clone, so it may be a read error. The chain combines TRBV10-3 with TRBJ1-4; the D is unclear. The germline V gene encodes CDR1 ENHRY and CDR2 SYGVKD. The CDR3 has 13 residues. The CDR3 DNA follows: TGTGCCATCAGCTCTAAAGAGAATGGAAAACTGTTTTTT. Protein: CAISSKENGKLFF.

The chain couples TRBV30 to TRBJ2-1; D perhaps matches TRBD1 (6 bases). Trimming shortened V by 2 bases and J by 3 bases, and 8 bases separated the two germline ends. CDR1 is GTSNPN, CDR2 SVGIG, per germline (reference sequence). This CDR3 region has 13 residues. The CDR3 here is CAWSTGIYNEQFF. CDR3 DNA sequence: TGTGCCTGGAGTACAGGGATCTACAATGAGCAGTTCTTC. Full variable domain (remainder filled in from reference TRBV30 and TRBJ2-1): SQTIHQWPATLVQPVGSPLSLECTVEGTSNPNLYWYRQAAGRGLQLLFYSVGIGQISSEVPQNLSASRPQDRQFILSSKKLLLSDSGFYLCAWSTGIYNEQFFGPGTRLTVL.

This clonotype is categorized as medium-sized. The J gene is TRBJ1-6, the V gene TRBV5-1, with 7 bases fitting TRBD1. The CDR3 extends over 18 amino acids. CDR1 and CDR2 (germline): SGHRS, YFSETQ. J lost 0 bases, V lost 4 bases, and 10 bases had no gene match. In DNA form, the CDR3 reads TGCGCCAGCAGCGTATCCGGACAGGCAAGCTCCTATAATTCACCCCTCCACTTT. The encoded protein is CASSVSGQASSYNSPLHF.

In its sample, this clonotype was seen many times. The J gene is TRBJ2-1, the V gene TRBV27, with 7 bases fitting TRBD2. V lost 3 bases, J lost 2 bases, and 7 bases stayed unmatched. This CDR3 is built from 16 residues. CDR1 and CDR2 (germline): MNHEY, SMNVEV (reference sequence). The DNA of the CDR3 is TGTGCCAGCAGTTTTTCCGGTCTAGCGGCCTACAATGAGCAGTTCTTC. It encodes CASSFSGLAAYNEQFF.

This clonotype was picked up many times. CDR3: CASSHGLSYGYTF. As DNA, the CDR3 is TGCGCCAGCAGCCATGGACTCAGCTATGGCTACACCTTC. This chain connects TRBV4-1 to TRBJ1-2; D not certain. This CDR3 spans 13 amino acids. V was cut by 3 bases and J by 4 bases, with 9 bases left in between. The germline gives CDR1 MGHRA, CDR2 YSYEKL.

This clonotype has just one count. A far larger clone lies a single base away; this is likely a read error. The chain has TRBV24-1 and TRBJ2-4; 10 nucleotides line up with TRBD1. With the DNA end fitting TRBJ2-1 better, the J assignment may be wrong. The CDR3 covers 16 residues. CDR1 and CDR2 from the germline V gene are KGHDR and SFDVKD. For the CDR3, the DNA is TGTGCCACCAGTGGTTTGAGGGACAGGGGAGGAAGCGAGCAGTTCTTC. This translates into CATSGLRDRGGSEQFF.

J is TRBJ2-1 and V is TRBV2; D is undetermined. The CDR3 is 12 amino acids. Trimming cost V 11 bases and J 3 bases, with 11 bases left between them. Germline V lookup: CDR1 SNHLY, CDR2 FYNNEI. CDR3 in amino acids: CAVWGNYNEQFF. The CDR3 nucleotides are TGTGCCGTCTGGGGAAACTACAATGAGCAGTTCTTC.

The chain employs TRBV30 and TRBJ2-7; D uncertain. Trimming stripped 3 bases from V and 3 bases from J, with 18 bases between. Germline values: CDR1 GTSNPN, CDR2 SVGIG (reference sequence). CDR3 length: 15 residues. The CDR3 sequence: CAWRIQLSSRYEQYF. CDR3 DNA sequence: TGTGCCTGGAGGATACAGTTGTCTTCCCGCTACGAGCAGTACTTC.

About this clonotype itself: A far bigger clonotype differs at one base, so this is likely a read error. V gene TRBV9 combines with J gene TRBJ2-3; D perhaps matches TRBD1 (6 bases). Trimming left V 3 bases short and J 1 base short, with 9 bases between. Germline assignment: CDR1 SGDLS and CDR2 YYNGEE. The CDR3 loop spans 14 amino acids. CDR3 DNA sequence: TGTGCCAGCAGCGAGGGGGTTGGCACAGATACGCAGTATTTT. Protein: CASSEGVGTDTQYF.

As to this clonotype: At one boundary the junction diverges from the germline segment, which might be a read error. The CDR3 DNA is TGTGCCAGCAATATCGGGACAGCTATCACCCGGGAGCTGTTTTTT. This encodes CASNIGTAITRELFF. The chain links TRBV6-2 or TRBV6-3 to TRBJ2-2; 7 positions agree with TRBD1. This CDR3 region has 15 residues. Per the germline V gene, CDR1 is MNHEY and CDR2 is SVGEGT.

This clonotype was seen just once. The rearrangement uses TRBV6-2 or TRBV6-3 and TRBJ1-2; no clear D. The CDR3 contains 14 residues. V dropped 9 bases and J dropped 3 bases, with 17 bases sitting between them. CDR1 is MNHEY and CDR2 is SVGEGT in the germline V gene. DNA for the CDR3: TGTGCCAGTATCCACCGTCGCGTCGACTATGGCTACACCTTC. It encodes CASIHRRVDYGYTF.

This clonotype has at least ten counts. The chain's CDR3 is CASSESSGGWNTGELFF. The CDR3 region has the DNA TGTGCCAGCAGTGAATCCTCAGGGGGCTGGAACACCGGGGAGCTGTTTTTT. The chain has TRBV25-1 and TRBJ2-2; 8 bases are a match to TRBD1. The germline V gene has CDR1 MGHDK and CDR2 SYGVNS. Germline trimming cut 1 base from V and 1 base from J; bases unmatched to any gene: 5. The CDR3 runs 17 residues.

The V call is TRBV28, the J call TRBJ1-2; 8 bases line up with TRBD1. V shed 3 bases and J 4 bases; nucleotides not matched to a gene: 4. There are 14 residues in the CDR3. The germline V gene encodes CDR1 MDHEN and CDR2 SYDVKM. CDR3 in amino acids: CASSFGTGSYGYTF. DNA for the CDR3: TGTGCCAGCAGTTTCGGGACAGGAAGCTATGGCTACACCTTC.

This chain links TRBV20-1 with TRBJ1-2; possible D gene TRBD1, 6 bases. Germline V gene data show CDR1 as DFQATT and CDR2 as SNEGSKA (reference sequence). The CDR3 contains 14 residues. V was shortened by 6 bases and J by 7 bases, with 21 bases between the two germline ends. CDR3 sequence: CSAPEAGVLFGYTF. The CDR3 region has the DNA TGCAGTGCCCCAGAGGCAGGGGTTCTTTTTGGCTACACCTTC.

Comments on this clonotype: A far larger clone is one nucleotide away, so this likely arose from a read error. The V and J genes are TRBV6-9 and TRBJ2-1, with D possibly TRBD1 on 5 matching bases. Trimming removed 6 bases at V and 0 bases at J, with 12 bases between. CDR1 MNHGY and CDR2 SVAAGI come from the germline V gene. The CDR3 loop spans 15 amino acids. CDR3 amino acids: CASRKQVSSYNEQFF. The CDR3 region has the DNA TGTGCCAGCAGAAAACAGGTGAGCTCCTACAATGAGCAGTTCTTC.

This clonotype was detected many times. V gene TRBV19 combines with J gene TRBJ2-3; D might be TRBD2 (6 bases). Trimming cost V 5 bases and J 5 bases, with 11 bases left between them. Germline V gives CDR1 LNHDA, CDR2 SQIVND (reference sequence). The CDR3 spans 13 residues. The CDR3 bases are TGTGCCAGTAGTGGGGAGGTCGGAGATACGCAGTATTTT. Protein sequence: CASSGEVGDTQYF.

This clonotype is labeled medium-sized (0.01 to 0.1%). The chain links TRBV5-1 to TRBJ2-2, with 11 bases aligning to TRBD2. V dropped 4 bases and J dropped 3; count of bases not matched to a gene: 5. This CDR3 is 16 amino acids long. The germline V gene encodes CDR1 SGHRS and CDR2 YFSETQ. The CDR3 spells CASSSSGRADTGELFF. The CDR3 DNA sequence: TGCGCCAGCAGCAGTAGCGGGAGGGCCGACACCGGGGAGCTGTTTTTT.

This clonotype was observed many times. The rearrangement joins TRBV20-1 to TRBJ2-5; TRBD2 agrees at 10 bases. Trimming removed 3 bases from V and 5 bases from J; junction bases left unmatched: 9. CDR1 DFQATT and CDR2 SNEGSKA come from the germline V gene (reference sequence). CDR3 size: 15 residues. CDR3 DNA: TGCAGTGCTAGGCCCACAGCGGGGGGGCAGGAGACCCAGTACTTC. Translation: CSARPTAGGQETQYF.

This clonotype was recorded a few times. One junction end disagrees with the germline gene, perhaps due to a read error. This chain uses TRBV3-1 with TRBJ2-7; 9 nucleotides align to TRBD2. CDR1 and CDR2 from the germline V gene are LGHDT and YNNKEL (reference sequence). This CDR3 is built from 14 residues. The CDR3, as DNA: TGTGCCAGCGGCCAAGTTCGGACTAGCGACGAGCAGTACTTC. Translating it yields CASGQVRTSDEQYF.

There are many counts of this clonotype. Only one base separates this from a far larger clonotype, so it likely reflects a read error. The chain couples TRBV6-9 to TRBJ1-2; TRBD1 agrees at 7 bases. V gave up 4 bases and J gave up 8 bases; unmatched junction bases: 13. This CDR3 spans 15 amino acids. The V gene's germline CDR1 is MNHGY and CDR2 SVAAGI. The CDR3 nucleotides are TGTGCCAGCAGTTGCTCGACCGGGACAGTCGGCGGCTACACCTTC. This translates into CASSCSTGTVGGYTF.

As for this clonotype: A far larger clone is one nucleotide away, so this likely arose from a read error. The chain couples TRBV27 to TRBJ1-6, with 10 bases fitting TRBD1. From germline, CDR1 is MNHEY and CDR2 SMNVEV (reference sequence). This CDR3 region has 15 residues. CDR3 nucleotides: TGTGCCAGCAGTTGGCCGGGACAGGGGATAAGTGAAACTTTCTTT. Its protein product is CASSWPGQGISETFF.

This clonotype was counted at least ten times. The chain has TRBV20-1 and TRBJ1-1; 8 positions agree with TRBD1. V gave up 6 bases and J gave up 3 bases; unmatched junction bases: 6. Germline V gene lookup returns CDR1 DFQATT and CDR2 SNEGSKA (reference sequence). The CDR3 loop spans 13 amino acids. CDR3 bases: TGCAGTGCCGGGCAGGGGGCGGACACTGAAGCTTTCTTT. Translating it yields CSAGQGADTEAFF.

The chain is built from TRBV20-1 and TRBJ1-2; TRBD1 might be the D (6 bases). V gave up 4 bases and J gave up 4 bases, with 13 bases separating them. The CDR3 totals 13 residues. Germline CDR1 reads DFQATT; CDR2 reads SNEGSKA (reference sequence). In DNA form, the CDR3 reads TGCAGTGCTATAGCGGTACAGGGCTATGGCTACACCTTC. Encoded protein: CSAIAVQGYGYTF.

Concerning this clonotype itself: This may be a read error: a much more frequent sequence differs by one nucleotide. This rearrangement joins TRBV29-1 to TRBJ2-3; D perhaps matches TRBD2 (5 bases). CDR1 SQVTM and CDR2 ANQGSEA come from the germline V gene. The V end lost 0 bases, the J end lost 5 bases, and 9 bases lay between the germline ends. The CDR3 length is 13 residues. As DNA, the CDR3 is TGCAGCGTTGAAGACCAGGAGGTAGATACGCAGTATTTT. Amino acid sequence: CSVEDQEVDTQYF.

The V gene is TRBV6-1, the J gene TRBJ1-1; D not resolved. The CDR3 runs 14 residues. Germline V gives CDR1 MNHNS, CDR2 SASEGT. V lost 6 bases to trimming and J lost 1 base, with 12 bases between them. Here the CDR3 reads CASRPGKKNTEAFF. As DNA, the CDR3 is TGTGCCAGCAGGCCGGGAAAGAAGAACACTGAAGCTTTCTTT.